A selection of T cell receptor beta chains follows, all from one sample in a study of T cells in Graves' hyperthyroidism and ophthalmopathy. TCRdb re-derived calls from the multiplex PCR reads in MiXCR, one entry per CDR3 protein. The sample carries about 260,000 distinct CDR3 sequences, about 25% recorded once. The sequenced sample was blood. The receptors were sampled from a man in his forties with Graves' hyperthyroidism that later progressed to Graves' ophthalmopathy. Both conserved end residues are part of each CDR3. D genes are given only for firm matches. A clone size is listed for some rows: how often the clone was seen (once, few, many), or a class if it is expanded.

clone_size,v_call,j_call,cdr3_length,d_call,cdr3_nt,cdr3_aa
many,TRBV6-1,TRBJ2-5,10,NA,TGTGCCAGCGGGCAAGAGACCCAGTACTTC,CASGQETQYF
NA,TRBV6-2/TRBV6-3,TRBJ2-6,15,TRBD2,TGTGCCAGCACCGGGAGGGCCGGTGGGGCCAACGTCCTGACTTTC,CASTGRAGGANVLTF
many,TRBV9,TRBJ1-1,14,NA,TGTGCCAGCACCACCGGGGGAAGGAACACTGAAGCTTTCTTT,CASTTGGRNTEAFF
many,TRBV20-1,TRBJ1-1,14,NA,TGCAGTGCTAGAGATGGACAACTCAACACTGAAGCTTTCTTT,CSARDGQLNTEAFF
few,TRBV12-3/TRBV12-4,TRBJ1-5,14,NA,TGTGCCAGCAGTTATACAGGGTTGAATCAGCCCCAGCATTTT,CASSYTGLNQPQHF
many,TRBV6-5,TRBJ1-5,14,TRBD1,TGTGCCAGCAGTTGGGACAGGGGCAATCAGCCCCAGCATTTT,CASSWDRGNQPQHF
many,TRBV6-1,TRBJ1-1,16,TRBD1,TGTGCCAGCAGGAAACGGACAGGGGAAGGGAACACTGAAGCTTTCTTT,CASRKRTGEGNTEAFF
NA,TRBV6-2/TRBV6-3,TRBJ2-5,19,TRBD2,TGTGCCAGCAGTTACTCGCACTCGGGACTAGCGGAGGGCCAAGAGACCCAGTACTTC,CASSYSHSGLAEGQETQYF
many,TRBV10-1,TRBJ2-7,15,TRBD2,TGCGCCAGCAGTGAGTCGAGCGGGGGCCCTGGCGAGCAGTACTTC,CASSESSGGPGEQYF
many,TRBV2,TRBJ2-7,11,NA,TGTGCCAGCAAGGTTACCTACGAGCAGTACTTC,CASKVTYEQYF
many,TRBV28,TRBJ1-5,16,NA,TGTGCCAGCAGTTTTAGTACCCAGGGCTATCATCAGCCCCAGCATTTT,CASSFSTQGYHQPQHF
NA,TRBV15,TRBJ1-1,12,NA,TGTGCCACCAGCAGAGGTTTCACTGAAGCTTTCTTT,CATSRGFTEAFF
many,TRBV29-1,TRBJ1-2,13,NA,TGCAGCGTTTGGGCAGGGGATCGATATGGCTACACCTTC,CSVWAGDRYGYTF
NA,TRBV6-2/TRBV6-3,TRBJ2-7,18,NA,TGTGCCAGCAGTTACTTCTATGGACTATTTAGCGGAGAGTACGAGCAGTACTTC,CASSYFYGLFSGEYEQYF
many,TRBV5-1,TRBJ2-2,17,NA,TGCGCCAGCAGCTTGGCGGGCAGACCGAGGGTCCCCGGGGAGCTGTTTTTT,CASSLAGRPRVPGELFF
many,TRBV4-1,TRBJ1-1,16,NA,TGCGCCAGCAGCCACATACCCGAACGACAGCGCACTGAAGCTTTCTTT,CASSHIPERQRTEAFF
many,TRBV12-3/TRBV12-4,TRBJ1-1,13,NA,TGTGCCAGCAGTTTTGGTTCCGACACTGAAGCTTTCTTT,CASSFGSDTEAFF
once,TRBV12-3/TRBV12-4,TRBJ2-2,16,NA,TGTGCCAGCAGTTTTGAGGCCCCTCCGAACACCGGGGAGCTGTTTTTT,CASSFEAPPNTGELFF
many,TRBV5-1,TRBJ1-1,14,NA,TGCGCCAGCAGCTGGACGGACGGGAACACTGAAGCTTTCTTT,CASSWTDGNTEAFF
many,TRBV11-2,TRBJ2-5,16,TRBD2,TGTGCCAGCAGCTTTACCCGACGGGGAGGGTATCAGACCCAGTACTTC,CASSFTRRGGYQTQYF
many,TRBV12-3/TRBV12-4,TRBJ2-7,13,NA,TGTGCCAGCGGGAGAGAAGTGACCTACGAGCAGTACTTC,CASGREVTYEQYF
many,TRBV20-1,TRBJ2-7,15,NA,TGCAGTGCTAGAGATGGGGGCGGGAGTGACTACGAGCAGTACTTC,CSARDGGGSDYEQYF
few,TRBV5-1,TRBJ1-3,14,NA,TGCGCCAGCAGGGCATCAGAAGCTGGAAACACCATATATTTT,CASRASEAGNTIYF
many,TRBV20-1,TRBJ2-7,11,NA,TGCAGTGCTAGATCTGGGTACGAGCAGTACTTC,CSARSGYEQYF
NA,TRBV5-1,TRBJ1-2,15,TRBD1,TGCGCCAGCAGCTTGGCCGGACAGGGGTATTCTGGCTACACCTTC,CASSLAGQGYSGYTF
few,TRBV15,TRBJ1-5,15,NA,TGTGCCACCAGCAGAGATGGGGATGGCAATCAGCCCCAGCATTTT,CATSRDGDGNQPQHF
NA,TRBV12-3/TRBV12-4,TRBJ2-7,13,TRBD2,TGTGCCAGCAGTCGAGGACTAGCGGGGGAGCAGTACTTC,CASSRGLAGEQYF
many,TRBV6-5,TRBJ2-7,14,NA,TGTGCCAGCAGCGGGGGACAGAGCTCCTACGAGCAGTACTTC,CASSGGQSSYEQYF
many,TRBV4-2,TRBJ2-7,15,NA,TGTGCCAGCAGCCAAGATCCCGAGGGGATCCGGGAGCAGTACTTC,CASSQDPEGIREQYF
many,TRBV7-9,TRBJ1-1,12,NA,TGTGCCAGCAGCCAAATGTTAACTGAAGCTTTCTTT,CASSQMLTEAFF
NA,TRBV7-3,TRBJ1-2,15,NA,TGTGCCAGCAGCTCCCCAATCGGGCAGTTCTATGGCTACACCTTC,CASSSPIGQFYGYTF
many,TRBV2,TRBJ2-5,15,NA,TGTGCCAGCAGTGATTTCCGGGGTGAGGGGGAGACCCAGTACTTC,CASSDFRGEGETQYF
few,TRBV12-3/TRBV12-4,TRBJ2-7,15,NA,TGTGCCAGCAGTTCATCTGCCAGAGGGCTTTCCGAGCAGTACTTC,CASSSSARGLSEQYF
many,TRBV6-5,TRBJ2-7,16,TRBD1,TGTGCCAGCAGACTTCTGGGACAGGGGATCCCCTACGAGCAGTACTTC,CASRLLGQGIPYEQYF